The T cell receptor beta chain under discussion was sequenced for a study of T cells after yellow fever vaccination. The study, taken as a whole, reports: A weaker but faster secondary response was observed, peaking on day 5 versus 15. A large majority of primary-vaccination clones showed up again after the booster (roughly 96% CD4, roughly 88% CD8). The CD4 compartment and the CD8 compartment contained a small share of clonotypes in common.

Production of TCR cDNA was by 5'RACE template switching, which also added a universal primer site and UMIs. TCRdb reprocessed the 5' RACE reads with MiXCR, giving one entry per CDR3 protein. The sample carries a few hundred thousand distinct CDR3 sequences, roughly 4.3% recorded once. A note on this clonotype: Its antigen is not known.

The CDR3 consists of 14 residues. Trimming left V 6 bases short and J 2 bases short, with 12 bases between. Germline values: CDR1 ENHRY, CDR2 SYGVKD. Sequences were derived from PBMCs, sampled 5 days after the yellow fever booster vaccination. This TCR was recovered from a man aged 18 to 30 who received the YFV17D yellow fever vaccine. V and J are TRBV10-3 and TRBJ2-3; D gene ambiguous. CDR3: CAISDLDDTDTQYF. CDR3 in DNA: TGTGCCATCAGCGACCTAGATGACACAGATACGCAGTATTTT.